Detailed here is one T cell receptor (beta chain). What it binds is unknown. The sample originates from a study of graft-versus-host responses after intestinal transplantation. Both intraepithelial and lamina propria lymphocytes were released by processing graft tissue. After removal of 5 bases from V and 1 base from J, the junction contained 4 bases not matched to a gene. CDR1 and CDR2 (germline): SGHTA, FQGNSA. CDR3 length equals 16 residues. Study outcomes and limitations: Some GvH clones appeared in ileal mucosa or blood before recipient bone marrow.

TCRdb keeps only in-frame clones here, not all; method: immunoSEQ multiplex PCR. The top ten hold roughly 3% of the sample, which has around 20,000 clones, around 80% seen once. The material was ileum tissue, obtained 12 days after intestinal transplant. The TCR comes from a human patient who received an intestinal transplant, so some T cells may come from the graft donor. The chain links TRBV7-2 to TRBJ2-3; 12 nucleotides align to TRBD2. CDR3 sequence: CASSTSGGLRTDTQYF. The DNA of the CDR3 is TGTGCCAGCAGCACTAGCGGGGGGCTCCGCACAGATACGCAGTATTTT.